This record covers a single T cell receptor beta chain. No antigen is known for it. Library method: the immunoSEQ multiplex PCR assay. For the multiplex PCR, a mixture combining 60 forward primers for TCR Vbeta segments and 13 reverse primers for TCR Jbeta segments was used. The CDR3 region of rearranged TCR beta genes was amplified from genomic DNA with a multiplex PCR assay. The amplified TCR beta libraries were sequenced on the Illumina HiSeq System as 87-base-pair reads. In the original analysis: Across the 670 or so repertoires, a later analysis counted tens of millions of unique TCR beta chains, roughly 11 million of which were shared by at least two donors. Raw reads were error-corrected and collapsed into unique sequences by a nearest-neighbor algorithm in which closely related sequences were merged to remove PCR and sequencing errors. To assign V, D and J gene segments, CDR3 sequences were aligned to IMGT reference sequences. For a sequence to be retained, at least a six-nucleotide match to both a V gene segment and a J gene segment was required. Rearrangements were called productive when the CDR3 lacked stop codons and stayed in frame with V and J; all others were non-productive. Following IMGT convention, CDR3 was defined as the stretch from the second conserved V-encoded cysteine to the conserved J-encoded phenylalanine. In an earlier analysis of approximately 590 of the donors, sequences lacking an unambiguous match to a single V gene segment were excluded. In an earlier analysis of approximately 590 of the donors, a V segment was called functional when productive rearrangements were above 56.7%, and segregating when the standard deviation between donors exceeded 5%. A statistical classification framework was developed to diagnose cytomegalovirus status using the catalog of TCR beta chain sequences. V and J gene assignment, in a later analysis, came from comparing TCR nucleotide sequences with IMGT/GENE-DB human TR gene sequences. The TCRdist pipeline was used in a later analysis to assign CDR3 sequences and most-parsimonious VDJ recombination scenarios. In a later analysis, every TCR beta chain was defined by the combination of its CDR3 amino acid sequence and its V-gene family, and reads without a unique V-gene family were dropped. A later analysis removed 592 highly shared, low-generation-probability nucleotide sequences to deal with suspected cross-contamination and a sequencing artifact. For each public chain, a later analysis derived a clonal expansion index from normalized ranks of inferred template counts within each repertoire. Generation probabilities in a later analysis came from a VDJ recombination model fitted to out-of-frame rearrangements, and those results were checked against IGoR. In a later analysis, TCR-TCR, TCR-HLA and TCR-CMV co-occurrence was scored with hypergeometric tests, and a repertoire-size bias correction was applied to TCR pairs. To estimate false discovery rates, a later analysis permuted the HLA or CMV assignments 20 times. In a later analysis, co-occurring TCRs were grouped using DBSCAN, and TCRdist sequence similarity was added for clustering within HLA-allele-positive subsets. Repertoires with fewer than 30,000 or more than 120,000 public chains were left out of co-occurrence clustering, as were five repertoires with anomalous nucleotide sharing. What TCRdb holds here is the immuneACCESS table cut down to in-frame rearrangements. Part of the clones is not present; checked against another copy, under half of the missing clones reflect an unresolved V gene, and the others are unexplained. The DNA was the basis for D and trimming; V, J and clone size are from that table. The record for this sample contains approximately 50,000 clones. In total, the top ten clones hold about 2% of the sample.

The cohort comprised approximately 700 healthy bone marrow donors. Cohort members were all nominally healthy when sampled, although unrecorded immune exposures were likely present. The donor was CMV seronegative and belonged to the group of roughly 330 seronegative cohort members. Each donor provided a peripheral blood sample, and peripheral blood mononuclear cells were used for TCR beta sequencing. Genomic DNA was extracted from the blood cell samples with the Qiagen DNeasy Blood Extraction Kit. The record originates from a study of cytomegalovirus exposure and HLA in healthy donors (dated by TCRdb to about 2017). Regarding the complete study: According to an earlier analysis of 550 to 700 of the donors, about 179 million T cells yielded 117 million unique TCR beta sequences and approximately 300 Gb of sequence data. About 280 gigabases of sequencing data and 80 million or so unique TCR sequences were included in an early release covering several hundred HLA-typed donors. Among the roughly 410 genotyped donors, 75% to 90% belonged to the genetic ancestry cluster associated with self-reported Caucasian donors. The study was designed to test whether signatures of past pathogen exposure could be identified by cataloging public T cell receptors. Using immunosequencing, the study profiled T cell repertoires from about 610 subjects and related those repertoires to cytomegalovirus serostatus. In addition to the first cohort of 650 to 800 subjects, a separate validation cohort of 100 to 150 different subjects was used. The study combined high-throughput TCR immunosequencing, statistical association of individual TCRs with disease status, and machine learning to predict cytomegalovirus infection status. A later analysis re-analyzed previously published TCR beta repertoires from 660 or so donors and added high-resolution HLA genotyping to study TCR occurrence patterns. Rather than drawing on any new phenotypic data, the later analysis identified candidate immune exposures from TCR beta sequences and the way those sequences occurred across donors. An earlier analysis of roughly 600 of the donors used high-throughput TCR beta sequencing to judge whether each TCR beta V gene segment behaved as functional or pseudogenic. Alongside the repertoire data, information on donor age, sex, ethnicity and CMV serostatus was compiled. In a later genetic analysis, genome-wide SNP genotypes for about 55% of the roughly 700 donors were used, and that subset was treated as a discovery cohort. Every repertoire in the discovery cohort had been generated on one and the same sequencing platform. HLA typing covered class I and class II loci at four-digit resolution. Typing coverage varied by locus: about 629-630 donors for A, B, C, DRB1 and DQB1; roughly 520 for DQA1; approximately 570 for DPA1; around 450 for DPB1. Several DR-DQ haplotypes were handled as single units for association and clustering because linkage in the cohort was strong. Among approximately 370 genotyped donors of the cohort, an average of roughly 230,000 unique TCR beta nucleotide sequences was sequenced per donor, of which roughly 17% were non-productive. On the study overall, not on this receptor specifically: The classifier was reported to diagnose cytomegalovirus status with high specificity and sensitivity in both the original and validation cohorts. While some public TCRs were present in many individuals, most TCR sequences turned up only very rarely across donors. Several of the top co-occurrence clusters appeared to be linked to parvovirus B19, influenza, CMV and Epstein-Barr virus, according to a later analysis. An earlier analysis of around 500 of the donors showed that most TCR beta V segments appeared in productive rearrangements either about 87% or about 30% of the time, which broadly matched IMGT annotations. A later analysis found that most CMV-associated TCR beta chains appeared HLA-restricted, with HLA associations seemingly driven largely by CMV exposure. Because HLA typing was unavailable for some donors at each locus, only the typed subset was used in association tests. Strong co-occurrence of HLA alleles, especially DR and DQ, made assigning TCR associations to individual alleles difficult. A total of 150 or so TCR beta chains were listed by the study as associated with cytomegalovirus. A later analysis found that HLA-associated TCR beta chains were more clonally expanded and had lower generation probabilities than equally common non-associated chains. In a later genetic analysis, fewer N-insertions in productive TCRs were reported among donors in an Asian-associated ancestry cluster than the 666-donor mean. A further reported finding was that TCR beta sequences accurately predicted the HLA-A and HLA-B alleles for most subjects in the first cohort. In vitro tests confirmed that a few of the cytomegalovirus-associated TCR beta chains recognize cytomegalovirus antigens. At a false discovery rate of 0.05, a later analysis linked approximately 18,000 TCR beta sequences to specific HLA alleles. The earlier analysis of 587 of the donors excluded some 16 rarely observed V segments, including chromosome 9 orphons, because counts were too low. According to the authors, the approach could potentially be generalized to other disease states and immunological phenotypes. A later genetic analysis associated a missense DCLRE1C variant with V-gene and J-gene trimming of TCR beta chains, and an independent cohort replicated the association. A cluster of highly shared sequence variants was judged likely to represent a technical artifact of the sequencing pipeline. Correlated functional status among segregating V segments might reflect linkage disequilibrium, but an unknown experimental factor could not be ruled out. Roughly uniform sequencing depth across donors was assumed in presence/absence analyses, although this assumption may not hold. The cohort was sequenced for TCR beta chains only, and without alpha or paired-chain data the features that could be detected were limited. Immune exposure information for the cohort was limited to CMV serostatus. A later analysis found that TCR association rates varied across HLA loci, with DRB1 alleles showing the most associated TCRs and HLA-C alleles the fewest. Some IMGT-functional V segments, including TRBV6-2 and TRBV6-3, could not be told apart with the 87-base-pair reads, so those segments were excluded.

Based on the germline V gene, the CDR1 and CDR2 sequences are MNHEY and SVGAGI. The CDR3 sequence holds 14 residues, the cysteine and phenylalanine included. The DNA shown is the 42-base CDR3, in frame from base 1. V is pared back by 4 bases and J by 4 bases, with 13 bases lying between the germline termini. The chain employs TRBV6-5 and TRBJ1-1; the D segment cannot be called with confidence. Material for sequencing was PBMCs. This receptor was identified in a female donor in good health and CMV-seronegative. Read as DNA, the sequence is TGTGCCAGCAGTTCGCTTTCCCCTAGCACTGAAGCTTTCTTT. Translated, it gives CASSSLSPSTEAFF.